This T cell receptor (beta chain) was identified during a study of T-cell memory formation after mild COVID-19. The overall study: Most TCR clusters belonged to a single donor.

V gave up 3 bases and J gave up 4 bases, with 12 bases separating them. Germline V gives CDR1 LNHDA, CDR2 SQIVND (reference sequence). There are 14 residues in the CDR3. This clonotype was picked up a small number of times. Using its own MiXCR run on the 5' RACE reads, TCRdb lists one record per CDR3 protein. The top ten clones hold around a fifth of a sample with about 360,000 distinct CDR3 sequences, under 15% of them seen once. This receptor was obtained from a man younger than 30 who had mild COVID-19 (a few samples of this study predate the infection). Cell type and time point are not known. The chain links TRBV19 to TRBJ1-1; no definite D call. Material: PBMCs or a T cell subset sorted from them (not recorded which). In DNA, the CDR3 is TGTGCCAGTAGTATTCTCGGAGGATTCACTGAAGCTTTCTTT. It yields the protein CASSILGGFTEAFF.